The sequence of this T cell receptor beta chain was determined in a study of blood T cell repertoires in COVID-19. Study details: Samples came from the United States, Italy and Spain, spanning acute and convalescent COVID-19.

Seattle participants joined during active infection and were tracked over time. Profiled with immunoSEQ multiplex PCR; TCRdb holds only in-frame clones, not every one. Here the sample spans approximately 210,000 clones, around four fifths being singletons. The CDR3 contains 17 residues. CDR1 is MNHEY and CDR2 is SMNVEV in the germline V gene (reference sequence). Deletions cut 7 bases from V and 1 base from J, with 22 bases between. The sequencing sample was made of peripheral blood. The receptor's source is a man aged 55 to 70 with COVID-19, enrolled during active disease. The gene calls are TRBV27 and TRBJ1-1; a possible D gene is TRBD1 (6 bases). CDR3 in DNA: TGTGCCAGCACCTCACCCCGGGGGGCGGGGAGGAACACTGAAGCTTTCTTT. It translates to CASTSPRGAGRNTEAFF.